This record looks at one T cell receptor (beta chain) sequence and its context. This sample was taken from a study of cytomegalovirus exposure and HLA in healthy donors. Amplification used 60 Vbeta primers and 13 Jbeta primers. TCRdb keeps only in-frame clones here, not all; method: immunoSEQ multiplex PCR. The data contain roughly 170,000 clones, approximately 80% of them singletons. The CDR3 sequence is 14 residues long. Germline lookup yields CDR1 SGDLS and CDR2 YYNGEE. Trimming removed 4 bases at V and 8 bases at J, with 15 bases between. This chain connects TRBV9 to TRBJ1-4, with D perhaps matching TRBD1 (6 bases). The sequence was collected from a woman aged 45-60 years in good health and CMV-seropositive. What was sequenced was PBMCs. CDR3 nucleotide sequence: TGTGCCAGCAGCAGAGGACAGAGGGGAGAAAAACTGTTTTTT. Its protein product is CASSRGQRGEKLFF.